The sequence of this T cell receptor beta chain was determined in a study of blood T cells in healthy people across ages. A second PCR, run for roughly 7 to 12 cycles, used a sample-barcoded 5' primer plus a J-beta primer mix. From the 5' RACE reads, TCRdb called clonotypes with MiXCR, one entry per CDR3 protein. Seen here are more than 700,000 distinct CDR3 sequences, less than 60% observed once, and the top ten hold over 15%. Germline lookup yields CDR1 SNHLY and CDR2 FYNNEI. Trimming cost V 6 bases and J 0 bases; bases outside gene matches: 7. This CDR3 region has 15 residues. As for this clonotype: Its antigen is not known.

Broader study findings: Strong correlation existed between TCR beta diversity and naive T cell percentage.

The chain is built from TRBV2 and TRBJ2-7, with 8 bases aligning to TRBD1. Input material: blood. The TCR comes from an elderly man in good health. This CDR3 is CASRLRTGPSYEQYF. The CDR3 nucleotides are TGTGCCAGCAGACTGAGGACAGGGCCCTCCTACGAGCAGTACTTC. Based on the CDR3 plus reference TRBV2 and TRBJ2-7, the full variable domain is EPEVTQTPSHQVTQMGQEVILRCVPISNHLYFYWYRQILGQKVEFLVSFYNNEISEKSEIFDDQFSVERPDGSNFTLKIRSTKLEDSAMYFCASRLRTGPSYEQYFGPGTRLTVT.